This T cell receptor (beta chain) was captured in a study of blood T cell repertoires in COVID-19. Clones were sequenced by immunoSEQ multiplex PCR, and TCRdb holds only the in-frame ones, with some missing. The profile shows over 450,000 clones, 75% to 90% of them singletons. A Seattle source enrolled patients during active infection and followed them longitudinally. CDR3 length equals 15 residues. CDR1 is SGDLS, CDR2 YYNGEE, per germline. Trimming left V 3 bases short and J 3 bases short, with 15 bases between. The sequence was collected from a man between 18 and 29 years old with COVID-19, enrolled during active disease. Sequencing was done on a sample of peripheral blood. The chain recombines TRBV9 with TRBJ2-5; weak D call: TRBD1 (6 bases). As DNA, the CDR3 is TGTGCCAGCAGCGAGGGTGGGAAGGGGGAAGAGACCCAGTACTTC. Protein: CASSEGGKGEETQYF.